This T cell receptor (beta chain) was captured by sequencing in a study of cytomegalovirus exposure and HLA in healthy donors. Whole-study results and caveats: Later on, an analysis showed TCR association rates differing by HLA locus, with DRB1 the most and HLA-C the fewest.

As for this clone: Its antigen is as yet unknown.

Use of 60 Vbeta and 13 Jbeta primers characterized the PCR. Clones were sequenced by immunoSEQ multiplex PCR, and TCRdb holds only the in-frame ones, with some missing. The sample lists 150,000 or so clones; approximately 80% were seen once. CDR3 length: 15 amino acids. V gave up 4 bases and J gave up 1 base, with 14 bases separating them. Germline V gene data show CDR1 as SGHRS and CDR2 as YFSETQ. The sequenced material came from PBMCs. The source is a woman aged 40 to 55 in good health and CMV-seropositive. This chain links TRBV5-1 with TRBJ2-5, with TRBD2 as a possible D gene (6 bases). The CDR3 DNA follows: TGCGCCAGCAGCATCACGGGGGTCCTCCAAGAGACCCAGTACTTC. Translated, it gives CASSITGVLQETQYF.